This note documents a single T cell receptor beta chain sequence. Its antigen is currently unknown. The CDR3 has 16 residues. The germline V gene has CDR1 SGHKS and CDR2 YYEKEE (reference sequence). Trimming left V 0 bases short and J 0 bases short, with 10 bases between. Expressed TCRB transcripts were sequenced because the entire RNA isolate underwent reverse transcription. This table comes from immunoSEQ multiplex PCR, and its TCRdb copy is limited to in-frame clones, with some not included. The sample lists hundreds of thousands of clones, 9.5% to 12% occurring once. This sample is part of a study of beta chain features in type 1 diabetes. A heparinised blood draw that averaged about 120 mL was obtained once from each donor. Sorting of CD4+ naive, central memory, regulatory and stem cell-like memory cells was performed via CD45RO/CCR7/CD25/CD127/CD95/CD27. General study results and limits: Shortening that was moderate but significant affected the TCRB CDR3s of Type 1 diabetes patients in all four CD4+ subsets. Within the patient group, naive, central memory and Treg TCRB repertoires appeared more similar to each other than within healthy donors.

The chain employs TRBV5-5 and TRBJ2-4; a weak D match, TRBD2 (6 bases). Sequences were obtained from naive CD4+ T cells from blood. The sequence was collected from a woman aged 25-40 years in good health. CDR3 amino acids: CASSLVADTAKNIQYF. The CDR3 nucleotides are TGTGCCAGCAGCTTGGTAGCGGATACAGCCAAAAACATTCAGTACTTC.